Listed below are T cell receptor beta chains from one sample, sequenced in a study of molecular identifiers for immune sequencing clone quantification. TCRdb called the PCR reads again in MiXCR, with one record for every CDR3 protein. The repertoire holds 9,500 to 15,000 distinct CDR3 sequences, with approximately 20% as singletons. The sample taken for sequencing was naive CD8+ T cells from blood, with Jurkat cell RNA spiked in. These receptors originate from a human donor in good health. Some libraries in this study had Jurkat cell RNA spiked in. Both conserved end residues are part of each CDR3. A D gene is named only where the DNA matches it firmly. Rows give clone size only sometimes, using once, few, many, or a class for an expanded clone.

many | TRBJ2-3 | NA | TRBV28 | CASSLTDTQYF | TGTGCCAGCAGTTTGACAGATACGCAGTATTTT
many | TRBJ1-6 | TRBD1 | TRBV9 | CASSEETGGDNSPLHF | TGTGCCAGCAGCGAGGAGACAGGGGGCGACAATTCACCCCTCCACTTT
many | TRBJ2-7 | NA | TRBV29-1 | CSVERDGLYEQYF | TGCAGCGTTGAGCGGGACGGCTTATACGAGCAGTACTTC
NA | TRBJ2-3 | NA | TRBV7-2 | CASRASRDSPFTDTQYF | TGTGCCAGCAGAGCGTCTCGGGACTCTCCCTTCACAGATACGCAGTATTTT
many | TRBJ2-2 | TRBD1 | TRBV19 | CASSRRTGIDTGELFF | TGTGCCAGTAGTAGACGGACAGGGATTGATACCGGGGAGCTGTTTTTT
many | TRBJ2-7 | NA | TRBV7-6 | CASSLFSGSAGYEQYF | TGTGCCAGCAGCTTATTTTCCGGGAGTGCGGGCTACGAGCAGTACTTC
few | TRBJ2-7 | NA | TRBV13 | CASSILGAYEQYF | TGTGCCAGCAGCATACTTGGGGCCTACGAGCAGTACTTC
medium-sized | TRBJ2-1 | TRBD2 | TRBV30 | CAWSLLAGNEQFF | TGTGCCTGGAGTTTACTAGCGGGCAATGAGCAGTTCTTC
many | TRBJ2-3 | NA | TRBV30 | CAWSLTGTDTQYF | TGTGCCTGGAGCCTGACCGGCACAGATACGCAGTATTTT
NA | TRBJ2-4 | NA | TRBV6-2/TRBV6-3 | CASSYVMGNIQYF | TGTGCCAGCAGTTACGTGATGGGAAACATTCAGTACTTC
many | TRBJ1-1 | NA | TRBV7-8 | CASSLYVANTEAFF | TGTGCCAGCAGCTTATATGTGGCGAACACTGAAGCTTTCTTT
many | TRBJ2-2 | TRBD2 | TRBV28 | CASTGGREENTGELFF | TGTGCCAGCACGGGTGGGCGGGAGGAAAACACCGGGGAGCTGTTTTTT
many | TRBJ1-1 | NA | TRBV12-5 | CASAGSETVNTEAFF | TGTGCTAGTGCTGGGTCGGAGACAGTGAACACTGAAGCTTTCTTT
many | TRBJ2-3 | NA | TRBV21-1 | CASSPQRERTDTQYF | TGTGCCAGCAGCCCTCAGCGGGAGCGCACAGATACGCAGTATTTT
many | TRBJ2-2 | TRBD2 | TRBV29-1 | CSAWGGTSGMVATGELFF | TGCAGCGCCTGGGGGGGGACTAGCGGGATGGTGGCCACCGGGGAGCTGTTTTTT
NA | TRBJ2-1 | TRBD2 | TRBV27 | CASSPSGGLAGLPLYNEQCF | TGTGCCAGCAGTCCGTCTGGGGGACTAGCGGGACTCCCTTTATACAATGAGCAGTGCTTC
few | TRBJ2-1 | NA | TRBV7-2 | CASSPQGLWADEQFF | TGTGCCAGCAGCCCCCAGGGTTTGTGGGCCGATGAGCAGTTCTTC
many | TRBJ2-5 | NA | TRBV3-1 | CASSQGASFQETQYF | TGTGCCAGCAGCCAAGGTGCCAGTTTCCAAGAGACCCAGTACTTC
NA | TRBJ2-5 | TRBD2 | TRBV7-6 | CASSFTSGYQETQYF | TGTGCCAGCAGCTTTACTAGCGGGTACCAAGAGACCCAGTACTTC
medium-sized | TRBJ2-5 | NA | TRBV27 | CASSLARLRETQYF | TGTGCCAGCAGTTTAGCGCGCCTGAGGGAGACCCAGTACTTC
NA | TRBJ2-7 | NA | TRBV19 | CASSMGPGDYEQYF | TGTGCCAGTAGTATGGGCCCCGGGGACTACGAGCAGTACTTC
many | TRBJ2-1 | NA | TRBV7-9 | CASSSDRISFNEQFF | TGTGCCAGCAGCTCTGACAGAATCTCCTTCAATGAGCAGTTCTTC
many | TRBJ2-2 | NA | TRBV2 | CASSPPATNTGELFF | TGTGCCAGCAGCCCCCCTGCGACGAACACCGGGGAGCTGTTTTTT
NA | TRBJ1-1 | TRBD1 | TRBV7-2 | CASSLTGTGITEAFF | TGTGCCAGCAGCTTAACCGGGACAGGGATTACTGAAGCTTTCTTT
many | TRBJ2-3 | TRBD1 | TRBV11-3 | CASSSLQQGVTDTQYF | TGTGCCAGCAGCTCACTACAGCAGGGGGTTACAGATACGCAGTATTTT
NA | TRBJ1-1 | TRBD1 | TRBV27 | CATQGQKNTEAFF | TGTGCCACCCAGGGACAGAAAAACACTGAAGCTTTCTTT
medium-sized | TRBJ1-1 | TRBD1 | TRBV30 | CAWSVNWAGGREAFF | TGTGCCTGGAGTGTAAATTGGGCAGGGGGTCGTGAAGCTTTCTTT
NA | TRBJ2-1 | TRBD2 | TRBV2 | CATIGVGRAGNEQFF | TGTGCCACCATTGGGGTCGGGAGGGCCGGCAATGAGCAGTTCTTC
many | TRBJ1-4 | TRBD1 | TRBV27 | CASSSLQGSNEKLFF | TGTGCCAGCAGTTCCCTACAGGGGAGTAATGAAAAACTGTTTTTT
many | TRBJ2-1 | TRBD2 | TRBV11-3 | CASSLLTSGPYNEQFF | TGTGCCAGCAGCTTACTTACTAGCGGGCCCTACAATGAGCAGTTCTTC
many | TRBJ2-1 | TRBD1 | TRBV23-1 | CASSHPEDRGSRF | TGCGCCAGCAGTCACCCCGAGGACAGGGGGAGTCGCTTC
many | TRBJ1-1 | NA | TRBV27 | CASSLLGNTEAFF | TGTGCCAGCAGTTTACTGGGGAACACTGAAGCTTTCTTT
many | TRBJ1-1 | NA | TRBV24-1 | CATSATGDTEAFF | TGTGCCACCAGTGCCACGGGGGATACTGAAGCTTTCTTT
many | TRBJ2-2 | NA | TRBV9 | CASSVEVPTNTGELFF | TGTGCCAGCAGCGTAGAGGTCCCCACGAACACCGGGGAGCTGTTTTTT
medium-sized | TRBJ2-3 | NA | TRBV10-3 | CAISESNTNTQYF | TGTGCCATCAGTGAGTCAAATACCAATACGCAGTATTTT
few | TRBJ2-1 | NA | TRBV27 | CASRSPTGINASRVQFF | TGTGCCAGCAGATCACCAACAGGGATTAATGCTAGCCGTGTGCAGTTCTTC
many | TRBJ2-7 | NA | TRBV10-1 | CASSDLVSYEQYF | TGCGCCAGCAGTGACTTAGTCTCCTACGAGCAGTACTTC
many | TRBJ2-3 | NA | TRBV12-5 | CASGHNRDSTDTQYF | TGTGCTAGTGGACATAACAGGGATAGCACAGATACGCAGTATTTT
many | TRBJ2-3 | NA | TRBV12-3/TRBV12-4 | CASSLTPSTDTQYF | TGTGCCAGCAGTTTAACACCTAGCACAGATACGCAGTATTTT
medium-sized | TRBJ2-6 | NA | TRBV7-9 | CASSPGTYSGANVLTF | TGTGCCAGCAGCCCGGGTACCTACTCTGGGGCCAACGTCCTGACTTTC
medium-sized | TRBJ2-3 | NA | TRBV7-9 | CASSLVSAGANTQYF | TGTGCCAGCAGCTTAGTCAGTGCAGGGGCCAATACGCAGTATTTT
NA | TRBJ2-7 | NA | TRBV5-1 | CTSSRGGPSYERYF | TGCACCAGCAGCCGCGGAGGCCCTTCCTACGAGCGGTACTTC
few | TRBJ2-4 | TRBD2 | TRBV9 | CASSVDAAGVGENIQYF | TGTGCCAGCAGCGTAGATGCAGCGGGAGTGGGAGAAAACATTCAGTACTTC
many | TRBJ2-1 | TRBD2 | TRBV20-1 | CSALEGLAGAGSYNEQFF | TGCAGTGCTCTAGAAGGACTAGCGGGAGCGGGGTCCTACAATGAGCAGTTCTTC
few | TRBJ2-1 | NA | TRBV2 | CASNWGGHEQFF | TGTGCCAGCAACTGGGGGGGCCATGAGCAGTTCTTC
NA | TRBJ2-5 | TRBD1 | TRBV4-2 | CASSQRDREQETQYF | TGTGCCAGCAGCCAACGGGACAGGGAACAAGAGACCCAGTACTTC
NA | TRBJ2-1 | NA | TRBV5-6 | CASSLWETDNEQFF | TGTGCCAGCAGCTTGTGGGAGACAGACAATGAGCAGTTCTTC
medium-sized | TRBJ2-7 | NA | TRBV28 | CASSFTGPYEQYF | TGTGCCAGCAGTTTCACAGGGCCCTACGAGCAGTACTTC
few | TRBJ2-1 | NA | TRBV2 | CASSQIDYISYNEQFF | TGTGCCAGCAGTCAAATAGACTATATCAGCTACAATGAGCAGTTCTTC
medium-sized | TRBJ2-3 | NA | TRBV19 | CASRGGPDTQYF | TGTGCCAGTAGAGGCGGCCCGGACACGCAGTATTTT
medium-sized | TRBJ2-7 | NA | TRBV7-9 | CASSSSRGPYEQYF | TGTGCCAGCAGCTCAAGCAGGGGACCCTACGAGCAGTACTTC